The sequence of this TCR beta chain was determined in a study of blood T cell repertoires in COVID-19. Overall study: Whether acute or convalescent, the COVID-19 samples came from the United States, Italy and Spain. PBMCs, B-cell-depleted T cells, or T cells provided the cDNA or gDNA that made up the material.

Per the germline V gene, CDR1 is SGHRS and CDR2 is YFSETQ. The CDR3 runs to 19 residues. With V trimmed by 0 bases and J by 4 bases, 12 bases remained unmatched. As handled by the study authors: Counts of nucleated cells, estimated from reference gene primer amplification, were obtained. The protocol was immunoSEQ multiplex PCR, while the TCRdb copy is restricted to in-frame clones and leaves out a portion. D and trimming come from the DNA, and the V and J calls and clone size come from that table. The sample holds 86,000 or so clones; roughly nine tenths are singletons and the top ten take 1.9%. V is TRBV5-1 and J is TRBJ2-7; TRBD2 agrees at 14 bases. The sequenced material came from peripheral blood. The clonotype was recovered from a woman in her 50s in a cohort sampled during active COVID-19. The CDR3, as DNA: TGCGCCAGCAGCTTGGCTCCGACTAGCGGGAGGGTGAACGAGTACGAGCAGTACTTC. It is translated as CASSLAPTSGRVNEYEQYF.